The sequence of this T cell receptor beta chain was determined in a study of regulatory and conventional T cells in RAG deficiency. Study observations and caveats: Sorted Omenn CD25-high CD127-low cells may not be bona fide Tregs. Other subsets showed roughly 10-fold reductions, but Treg unique TCR beta sequences fell approximately 90-fold in these patients.

CDR1 is SGHNT and CDR2 is YYREEE in the germline V gene (reference sequence). V was clipped by 3 bases and J by 1 base, with 14 bases between them. This CDR3 is 16 amino acids long. The sorted conventional CD4+ T cells were CD25-low and CD127-high, with genomic DNA sequenced. The assay was immunoSEQ multiplex PCR, and TCRdb's table has in-frame clones only and misses some. The data show roughly 45,000 clones, with 90% seen just once and 0.45% to 0.6% held by the top ten. Comment on this clone: What it binds is not known.

This sample was also put to use in a study of regulatory T cells. This second report adds: Primers: 52 TRBV forward and 13 TRBJ reverse. Patient repertoires had restricted TRB V-J pairs and skewed V and J usage, most in Tregs.

Sequencing was carried out using CD4+ effector T cells sorted from blood. The receptor was derived from a human donor in good health. The chain carries TRBV5-4 and TRBJ2-4, with a tentative D call TRBD1 (6 bases). The chain's CDR3 is CASSSRGKQAKNIQYF. For the CDR3, the DNA is TGTGCCAGCAGCTCGAGGGGGAAGCAGGCCAAAAACATTCAGTACTTC.